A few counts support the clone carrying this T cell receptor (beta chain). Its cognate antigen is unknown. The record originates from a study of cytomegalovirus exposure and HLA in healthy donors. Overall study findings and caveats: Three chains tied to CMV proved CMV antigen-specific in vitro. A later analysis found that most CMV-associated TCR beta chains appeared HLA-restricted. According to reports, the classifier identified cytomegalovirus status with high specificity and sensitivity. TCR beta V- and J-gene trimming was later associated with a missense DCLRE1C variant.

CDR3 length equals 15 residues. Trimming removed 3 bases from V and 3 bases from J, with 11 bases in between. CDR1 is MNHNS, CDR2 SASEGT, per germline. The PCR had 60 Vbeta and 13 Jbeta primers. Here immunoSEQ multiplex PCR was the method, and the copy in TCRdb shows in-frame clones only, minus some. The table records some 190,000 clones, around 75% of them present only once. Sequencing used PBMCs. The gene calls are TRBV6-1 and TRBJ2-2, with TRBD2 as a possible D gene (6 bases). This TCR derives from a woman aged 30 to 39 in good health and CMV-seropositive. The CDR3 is CASSEKRAYTGELFF. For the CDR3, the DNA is TGTGCCAGCAGTGAGAAGCGGGCCTACACCGGGGAGCTGTTTTTT.